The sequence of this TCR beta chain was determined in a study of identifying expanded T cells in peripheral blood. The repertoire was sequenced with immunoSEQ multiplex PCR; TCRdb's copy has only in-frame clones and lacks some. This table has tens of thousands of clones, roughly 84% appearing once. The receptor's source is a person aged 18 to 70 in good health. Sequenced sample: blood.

CDR3 coding DNA: TGTGCCAGCAGCTTCGGAGAGCCTGGGGAGACCCAGTACTTC. Its translation: CASSFGEPGETQYF. The chain has TRBV7-8 and TRBJ2-5; D is unclear. The CDR3 extends over 14 amino acids. With 3 bases removed from V and 5 bases from J, the gap between germline ends came to 13 bases. CDR1 and CDR2 from the germline V gene are SGHVS and FQNEAQ.